The T cell receptor beta chain described here comes from a study of blood T cell repertoires in COVID-19. For the study at large: Sources were T cells, B-cell-depleted T cells, or PBMCs; the material itself was cDNA or gDNA.

The method was immunoSEQ multiplex PCR; TCRdb's version includes in-frame clones alone and lacks a portion of them. Of just over 95,000 clones listed, approximately 90% were seen once; the top ten hold about 1.7%. This clonotype originated in a man aged 55-75 years with acute or convalescent COVID-19. Sequenced sample: peripheral blood.

CDR3 sequence: CAISEREKETQYF. Written as DNA, the CDR3 is TGTGCCATCAGTGAGCGGGAAAAAGAGACCCAGTACTTC. The V call is TRBV10-3, the J call TRBJ2-5, with D tentatively TRBD2 (5 bases). V was trimmed by 2 bases and J by 3 bases, leaving 7 bases between them. This CDR3 is 13 amino acids long. The germline V gene has CDR1 ENHRY and CDR2 SYGVKD.